This T cell receptor (beta chain) stems from a study of beta chain features in type 1 diabetes. Expressed TCRB transcripts were sequenced after all isolated RNA was converted to cDNA. Repertoires were generated with immunoSEQ multiplex PCR, while TCRdb's copy carries only in-frame clones and drops some. The data show about 160,000 clones, with around 10% seen just once and more than 0.4% held by the top ten. Study results and caveats: In all four CD4+ subsets, TCRB CDR3 length was significantly, moderately reduced in type 1 diabetes.

The germline V gene encodes CDR1 ENHRY and CDR2 SYGVKD. CDR3 length: 15 residues. The J segment lost 2 bases and the V segment lost 0 bases, leaving 0 bases of the junction unmatched. There are a few counts of this clone. What it binds is not known. The source of this sequence is a man aged 30 to 45 with type 1 diabetes. Sequencing was done on a sample of central memory CD4+ T cells from blood. J is TRBJ2-5 and V is TRBV10-3; 10 nucleotides match TRBD2. The CDR3 sequence is CAISESSGGQETQYF. DNA for the CDR3: TGTGCCATCAGTGAGTCTAGCGGGGGGCAAGAGACCCAGTACTTC.